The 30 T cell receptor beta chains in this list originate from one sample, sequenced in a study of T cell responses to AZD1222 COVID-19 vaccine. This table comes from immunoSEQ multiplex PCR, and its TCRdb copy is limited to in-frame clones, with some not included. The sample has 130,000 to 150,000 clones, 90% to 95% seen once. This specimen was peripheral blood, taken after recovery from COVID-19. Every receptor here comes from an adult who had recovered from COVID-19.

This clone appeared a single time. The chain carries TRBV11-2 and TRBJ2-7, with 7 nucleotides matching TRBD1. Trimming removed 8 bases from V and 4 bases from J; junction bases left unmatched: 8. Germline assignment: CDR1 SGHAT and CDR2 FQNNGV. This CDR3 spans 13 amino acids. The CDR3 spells CASAMTGLYEQYF. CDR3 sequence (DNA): TGTGCCAGCGCAATGACAGGGTTGTACGAGCAGTACTTC.

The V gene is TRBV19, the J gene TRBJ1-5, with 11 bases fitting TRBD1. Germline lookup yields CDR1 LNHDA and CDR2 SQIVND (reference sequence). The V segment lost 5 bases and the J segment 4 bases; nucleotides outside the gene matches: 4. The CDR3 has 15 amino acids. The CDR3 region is CASSPGTGGNQPQHF. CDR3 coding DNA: TGTGCCAGTAGTCCAGGGACAGGGGGAAATCAGCCCCAGCATTTT.

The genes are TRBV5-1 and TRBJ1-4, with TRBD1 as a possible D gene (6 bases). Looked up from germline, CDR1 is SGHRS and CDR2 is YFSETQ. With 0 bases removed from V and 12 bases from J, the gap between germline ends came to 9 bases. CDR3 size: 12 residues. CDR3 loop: CASSLAGAELFF. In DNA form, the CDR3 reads TGCGCCAGCAGCTTGGCAGGGGCCGAACTGTTTTTT.

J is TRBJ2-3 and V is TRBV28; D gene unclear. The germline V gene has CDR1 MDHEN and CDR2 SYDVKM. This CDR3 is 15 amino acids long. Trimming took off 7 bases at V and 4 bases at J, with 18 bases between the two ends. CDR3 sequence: CASNIGARKADTQYF. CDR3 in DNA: TGTGCCAGCAACATCGGAGCTAGGAAGGCAGATACGCAGTATTTT.

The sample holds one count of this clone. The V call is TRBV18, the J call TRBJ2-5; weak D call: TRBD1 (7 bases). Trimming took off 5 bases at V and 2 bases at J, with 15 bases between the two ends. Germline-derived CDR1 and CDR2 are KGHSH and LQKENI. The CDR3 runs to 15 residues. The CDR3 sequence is CASSKTRGEQETQYF. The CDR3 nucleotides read TGTGCCAGCTCAAAGACCAGGGGGGAGCAAGAGACCCAGTACTTC.

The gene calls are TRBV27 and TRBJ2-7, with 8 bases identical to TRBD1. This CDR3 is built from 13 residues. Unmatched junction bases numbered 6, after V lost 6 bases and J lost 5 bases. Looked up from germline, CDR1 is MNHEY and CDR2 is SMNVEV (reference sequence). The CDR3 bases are TGTGCCAGCAGCCTCAGGACAGGGAACGAGCAGTACTTC. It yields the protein CASSLRTGNEQYF.

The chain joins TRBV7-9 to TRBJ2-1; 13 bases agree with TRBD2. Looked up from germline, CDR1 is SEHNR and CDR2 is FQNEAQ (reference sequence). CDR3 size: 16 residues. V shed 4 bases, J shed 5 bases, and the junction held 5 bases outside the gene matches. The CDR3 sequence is CASSSPLAGGHNEQFF. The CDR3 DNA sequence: TGTGCCAGCAGCTCACCACTAGCGGGAGGGCACAATGAGCAGTTCTTC.

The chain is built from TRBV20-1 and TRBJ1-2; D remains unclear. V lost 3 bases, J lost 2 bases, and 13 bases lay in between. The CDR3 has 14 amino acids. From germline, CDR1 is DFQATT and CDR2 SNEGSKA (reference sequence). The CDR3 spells CSASQLEGNYGYTF. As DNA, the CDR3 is TGCAGTGCTAGTCAATTAGAAGGGAACTATGGCTACACCTTC.

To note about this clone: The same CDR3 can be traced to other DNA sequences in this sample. The CDR3 region is CASSSGPSYEQYF. The CDR3 nucleotides read TGTGCCAGCAGTTCGGGACCGTCCTACGAGCAGTACTTC. The chain recombines TRBV27 with TRBJ2-7; D is possibly TRBD1 or TRBD2 (5 bases each). There are 13 residues in the CDR3. V was shortened by 4 bases and J by 1 base, with 8 bases between the two germline ends. CDR1 is MNHEY, CDR2 SMNVEV, per germline (reference sequence).

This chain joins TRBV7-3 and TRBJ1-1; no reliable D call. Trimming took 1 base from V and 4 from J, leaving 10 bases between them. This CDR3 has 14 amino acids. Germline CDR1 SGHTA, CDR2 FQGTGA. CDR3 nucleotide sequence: TGTGCCAGCAGCTTAAAATTCGAGGGCACTGAAGCTTTCTTT. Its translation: CASSLKFEGTEAFF.

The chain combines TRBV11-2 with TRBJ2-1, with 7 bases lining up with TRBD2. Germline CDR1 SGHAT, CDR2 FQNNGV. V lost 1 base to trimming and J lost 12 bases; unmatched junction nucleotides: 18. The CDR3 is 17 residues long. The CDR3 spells CASSLGYGGSGVWGQFF. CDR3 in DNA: TGTGCCAGCAGCTTAGGATACGGCGGGAGCGGGGTCTGGGGGCAGTTCTTC. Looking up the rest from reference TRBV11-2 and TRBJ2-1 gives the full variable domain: EAGVAQSPRYKIIEKRQSVAFWCNPISGHATLYWYQQILGQGPKLLIQFQNNGVVDDSQLPKDRFSAERLKGVDSTLKIQPAKLEDSAVYLCASSLGYGGSGVWGQFFGPGTRLTVL.

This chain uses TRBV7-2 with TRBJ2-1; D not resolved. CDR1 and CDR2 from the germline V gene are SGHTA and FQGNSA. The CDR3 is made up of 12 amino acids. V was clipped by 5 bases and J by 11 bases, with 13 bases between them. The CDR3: CASSLSGVKQFF. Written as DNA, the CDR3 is TGTGCCAGCAGCCTCTCCGGAGTGAAGCAGTTCTTC.

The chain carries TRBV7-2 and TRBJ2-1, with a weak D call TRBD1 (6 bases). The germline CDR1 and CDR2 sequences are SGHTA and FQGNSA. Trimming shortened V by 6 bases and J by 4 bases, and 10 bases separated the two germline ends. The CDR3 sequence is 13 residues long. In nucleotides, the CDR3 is TGTGCCAGCAGTTCTCAGGGGTACAATGAGCAGTTCTTC. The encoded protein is CASSSQGYNEQFF.

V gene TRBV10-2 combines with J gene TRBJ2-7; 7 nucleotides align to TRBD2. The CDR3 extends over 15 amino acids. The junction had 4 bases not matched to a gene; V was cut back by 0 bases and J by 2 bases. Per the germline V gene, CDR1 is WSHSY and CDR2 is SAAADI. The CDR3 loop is CASSESASGTYEQYF. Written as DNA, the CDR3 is TGCGCCAGCAGTGAGTCAGCTAGCGGCACCTACGAGCAGTACTTC.

The DNA for the CDR3 is TGTGCCAGCGCCCCCGGGCAGGGCCATAATTCACCCCTCCACTTT. This codes for CASAPGQGHNSPLHF. The J gene is TRBJ1-6, the V gene TRBV5-4; tentative D call: TRBD1 (5 bases). Germline V gene lookup returns CDR1 SGHNT and CDR2 YYREEE (reference sequence). Trimming removed 7 bases from V and 5 bases from J, with 16 bases in between. The CDR3 totals 15 residues.

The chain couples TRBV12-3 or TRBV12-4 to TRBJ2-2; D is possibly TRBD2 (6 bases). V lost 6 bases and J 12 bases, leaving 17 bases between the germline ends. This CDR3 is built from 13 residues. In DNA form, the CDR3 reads TGTGCCAGCAGCAAAGCGGCTAGCGTCAAGCTGTTTTTT. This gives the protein CASSKAASVKLFF.

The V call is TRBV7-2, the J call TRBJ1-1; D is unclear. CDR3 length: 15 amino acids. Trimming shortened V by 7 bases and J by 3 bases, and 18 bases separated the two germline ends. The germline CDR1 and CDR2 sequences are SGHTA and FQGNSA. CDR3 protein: CASNPIGIGDTEAFF. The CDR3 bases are TGTGCCAGCAACCCGATTGGGATTGGCGACACTGAAGCTTTCTTT. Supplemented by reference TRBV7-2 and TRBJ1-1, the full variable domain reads GAGVSQSPSNKVTEKGKDVELRCDPISGHTALYWYRQSLGQGLEFLIYFQGNSAPDKSGLPSDRFSAERTGGSVSTLTIQRTQQEDSAVYLCASNPIGIGDTEAFFGQGTRLTVV.

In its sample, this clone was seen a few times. CDR3: CASSPRGGGRTEAFF. CDR3 DNA: TGTGCCAGCAGCCCTAGGGGAGGGGGCCGCACTGAAGCTTTCTTT. V usage is TRBV7-2 and J usage is TRBJ1-1, with 7 bases lining up with TRBD1. CDR3 length: 15 amino acids. The V gene end was trimmed by 5 bases and the J gene end by 4 bases; junction bases not matched to a gene: 10. Germline CDR1 reads SGHTA; CDR2 reads FQGNSA.

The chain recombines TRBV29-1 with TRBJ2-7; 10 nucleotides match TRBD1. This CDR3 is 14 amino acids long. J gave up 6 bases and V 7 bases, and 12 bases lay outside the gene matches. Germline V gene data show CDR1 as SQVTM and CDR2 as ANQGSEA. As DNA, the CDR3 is TGCAGCGGGGGAGACAGGGGGCGAATTGGCGAGCAGTACTTC. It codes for CSGGDRGRIGEQYF.

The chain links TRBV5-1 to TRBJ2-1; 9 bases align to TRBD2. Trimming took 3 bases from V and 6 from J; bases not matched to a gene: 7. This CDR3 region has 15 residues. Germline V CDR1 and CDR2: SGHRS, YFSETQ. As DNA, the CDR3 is TGCGCCAGCAGCTCGGGACTAGCCTTAATCAATGAGCAGTTCTTC. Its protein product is CASSSGLALINEQFF. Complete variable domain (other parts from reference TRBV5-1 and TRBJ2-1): KAGVTQTPRYLIKTRGQQVTLSCSPISGHRSVSWYQQTPGQGLQFLFEYFSETQRNKGNFPGRFSGRQFSNSRSEMNVSTLELGDSALYLCASSSGLALINEQFFGPGTRLTVL.

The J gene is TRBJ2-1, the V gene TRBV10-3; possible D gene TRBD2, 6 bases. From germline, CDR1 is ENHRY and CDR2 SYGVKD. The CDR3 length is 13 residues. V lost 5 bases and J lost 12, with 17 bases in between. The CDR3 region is CAISLGGADVQFF. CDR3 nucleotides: TGTGCCATCAGTTTAGGCGGGGCAGACGTGCAGTTCTTC.

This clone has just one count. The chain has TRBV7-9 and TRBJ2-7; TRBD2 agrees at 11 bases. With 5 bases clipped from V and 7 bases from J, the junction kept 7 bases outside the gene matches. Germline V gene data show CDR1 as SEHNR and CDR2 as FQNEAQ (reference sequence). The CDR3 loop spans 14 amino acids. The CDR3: CASSPVAGGIEQYF. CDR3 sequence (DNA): TGTGCCAGCAGCCCCGTAGCGGGAGGGATTGAGCAGTACTTC.

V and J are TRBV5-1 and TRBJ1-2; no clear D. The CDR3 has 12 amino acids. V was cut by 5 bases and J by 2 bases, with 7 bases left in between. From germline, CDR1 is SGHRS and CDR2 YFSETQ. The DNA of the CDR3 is TGCGCCAGCAGTTTAGGGAACTATGGCTACACCTTC. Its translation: CASSLGNYGYTF.

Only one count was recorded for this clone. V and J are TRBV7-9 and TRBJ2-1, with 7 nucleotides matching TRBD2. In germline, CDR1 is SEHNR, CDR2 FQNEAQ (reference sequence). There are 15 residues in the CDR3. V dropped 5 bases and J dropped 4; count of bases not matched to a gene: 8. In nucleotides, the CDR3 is TGTGCCAGCAGCCTATCTAGCGGCCCTTACAATGAGCAGTTCTTC. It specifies CASSLSSGPYNEQFF.

In nucleotides, the CDR3 is TGCGCCAGCAGCTTGATTGGGGCCGCAGGGACAGTAAACATTTACGAGCAGTACTTC. It specifies CASSLIGAAGTVNIYEQYF. V and J are TRBV5-1 and TRBJ2-7; 7 nucleotides align to TRBD1. V was clipped by 1 base and J by 4 bases; unmatched bases: 20. The CDR3 covers 19 residues. Germline V gives CDR1 SGHRS, CDR2 YFSETQ. Full variable domain (remainder filled in from reference TRBV5-1 and TRBJ2-7): KAGVTQTPRYLIKTRGQQVTLSCSPISGHRSVSWYQQTPGQGLQFLFEYFSETQRNKGNFPGRFSGRQFSNSRSEMNVSTLELGDSALYLCASSLIGAAGTVNIYEQYFGPGTRLTVT.

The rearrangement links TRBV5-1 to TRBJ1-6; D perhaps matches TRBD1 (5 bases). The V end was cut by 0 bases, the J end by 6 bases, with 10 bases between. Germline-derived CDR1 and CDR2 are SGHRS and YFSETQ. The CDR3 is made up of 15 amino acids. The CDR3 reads CASSLAGEVNSPLHF. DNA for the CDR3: TGCGCCAGCAGCTTGGCGGGGGAAGTTAATTCACCCCTCCACTTT.

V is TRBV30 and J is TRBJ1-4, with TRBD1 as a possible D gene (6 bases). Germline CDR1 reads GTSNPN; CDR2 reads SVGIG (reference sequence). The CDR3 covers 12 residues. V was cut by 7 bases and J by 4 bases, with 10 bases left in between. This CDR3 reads CALGQFNEKLFF. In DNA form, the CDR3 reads TGTGCCTTAGGACAGTTTAATGAAAAACTGTTTTTT. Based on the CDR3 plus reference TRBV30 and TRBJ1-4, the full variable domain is SQTIHQWPATLVQPVGSPLSLECTVEGTSNPNLYWYRQAAGRGLQLLFYSVGIGQISSEVPQNLSASRPQDRQFILSSKKLLLSDSGFYLCALGQFNEKLFFGSGTQLSVL.

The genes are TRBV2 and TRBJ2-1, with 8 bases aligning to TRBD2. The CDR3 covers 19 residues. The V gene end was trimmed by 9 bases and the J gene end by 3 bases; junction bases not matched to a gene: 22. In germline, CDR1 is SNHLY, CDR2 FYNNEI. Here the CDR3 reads CAREHYRREVIKNYNEQFF. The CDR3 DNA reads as TGTGCCAGGGAGCACTATCGGCGGGAGGTTATTAAAAACTACAATGAGCAGTTCTTC.

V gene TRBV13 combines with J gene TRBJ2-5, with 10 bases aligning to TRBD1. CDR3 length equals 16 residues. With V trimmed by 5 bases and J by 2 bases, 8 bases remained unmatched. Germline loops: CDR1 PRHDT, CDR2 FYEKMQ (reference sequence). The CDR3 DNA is TGTGCCAGCAGCCCTCCGCGACAGGGGGCTCAAGAGACCCAGTACTTC. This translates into CASSPPRQGAQETQYF. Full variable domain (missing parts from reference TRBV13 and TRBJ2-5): AAGVIQSPRHLIKEKRETATLKCYPIPRHDTVYWYQQGPGQDPQFLISFYEKMQSDKGSIPDRFSAQQFSDYHSELNMSSLELGDSALYFCASSPPRQGAQETQYFGPGTRLLVL.

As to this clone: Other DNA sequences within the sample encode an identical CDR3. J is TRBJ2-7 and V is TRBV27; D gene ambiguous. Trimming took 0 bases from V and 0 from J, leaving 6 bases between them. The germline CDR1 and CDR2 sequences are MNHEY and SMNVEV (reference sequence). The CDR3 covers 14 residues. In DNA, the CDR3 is TGTGCCAGCAGTTTATCCGGAAGCTCCTACGAGCAGTACTTC. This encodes CASSLSGSSYEQYF.